Detailed here is one TCR beta chain. This sample is drawn from a study of blood T cell repertoires in COVID-19. Looking at the study overall: From T cells, B-cell-depleted T cells, or PBMCs came the material, which was cDNA or gDNA.

Per the authors' pipeline: Reference gene primer amplification in the assay estimated nucleated cell counts. TCRdb's table, derived via immunoSEQ multiplex PCR, lists solely in-frame clones and lacks some. The DNA was the basis for D and trimming; V, J and clone size are from that table. Of 100,000 to 150,000 clones in the sample, about 77% were seen once. V shed 2 bases and J shed 6 bases, with 11 bases lying between them. CDR1 SGHTS and CDR2 YDEGEE come from the germline V gene. The CDR3 consists of 13 residues. V is TRBV5-8 and J is TRBJ1-1, with a possible D match to TRBD1 (6 bases). Sequencing input: peripheral blood. This TCR was sampled from a human donor in a cohort sampled during active COVID-19. The CDR3 nucleotides are TGTGCCAGCAGCTTAACAGGGAAGTCTGAAGCTTTCTTT. It specifies CASSLTGKSEAFF.